This T cell receptor beta chain was recorded in a study of T cell responses to AZD1222 COVID-19 vaccine. Across the study: Second doses at about 4 or about 12 weeks were pooled.

Sequencing used immunoSEQ multiplex PCR; TCRdb keeps in-frame clones, though not all of them. Among around 120,000 clones listed, more than 75% were seen once. V lost 2 bases, J lost 0 bases, and 17 bases lay in between. The CDR3 is 18 amino acids. Per germline, CDR1 MNHEY and CDR2 SVGEGT. The receptor was isolated from an adult in good health. This specimen consisted of peripheral blood, obtained on day 0 of AZD1222 vaccination. The V call is TRBV6-2 or TRBV6-3, the J call TRBJ2-1; D possibly corresponds to TRBD1 (7 bases). Written as DNA, the CDR3 is TGTGCCAGCAGTTACCGGGCAGGGGGGTTCGGCTCCTACAATGAGCAGTTCTTC. The encoded protein is CASSYRAGGFGSYNEQFF.